Listed below are T cell receptor beta chains from one sample, sequenced in a study of blood T cell repertoires in COVID-19. Profiling relied on immunoSEQ multiplex PCR, and the TCRdb table lists in-frame clones only, not all of them. Here the sample spans 120,000 to 150,000 clones, approximately 80% being singletons. The specimen sequenced was peripheral blood. Receptors were obtained from a human donor in a cohort sampled during active COVID-19. Both conserved end residues are part of each CDR3. Fields, in order: V gene, clone size, D gene, J gene, CDR3 DNA, CDR3 protein. A D gene is named only where the DNA matches it firmly. Only part of the rows carry a size: once, few, many, or a class if the clone is expanded.

V gene: TRBV7-9
clone size: -
D gene: -
J gene: TRBJ1-3
CDR3 DNA: TGTGCCAGCAGCCGGACAGTATCTGGAAACACCATATATTTT
CDR3 protein: CASSRTVSGNTIYF

V gene: TRBV5-6
clone size: -
D gene: -
J gene: TRBJ2-1
CDR3 DNA: TGTGCCAGCAGCCCTAATACAGGGCCCGATGAGCAGTTCTTC
CDR3 protein: CASSPNTGPDEQFF

V gene: TRBV18
clone size: once
D gene: TRBD1
J gene: TRBJ1-4
CDR3 DNA: TGTGCCAGCACGACAGGGGGCACGACTAATGAAAAACTGTTTTTT
CDR3 protein: CASTTGGTTNEKLFF

V gene: TRBV7-9
clone size: -
D gene: TRBD2
J gene: TRBJ2-2
CDR3 DNA: TGTGCCAGCAGCCTGGGACTAGAGGGTTCCGGGGAGCTGTTTTTT
CDR3 protein: CASSLGLEGSGELFF

V gene: TRBV5-1
clone size: once
D gene: -
J gene: TRBJ2-2
CDR3 DNA: TGCGCCAGCAGCCCGGGACTGGCGAACACCGGGGAGCTGTTTTTT
CDR3 protein: CASSPGLANTGELFF

V gene: TRBV18
clone size: few
D gene: TRBD2
J gene: TRBJ2-1
CDR3 DNA: TGTGCCAGCTCACCAAAGACTAGCGGGGGGCTCAATGAGCAGTTCTTC
CDR3 protein: CASSPKTSGGLNEQFF

V gene: TRBV19
clone size: -
D gene: TRBD1
J gene: TRBJ1-6
CDR3 DNA: TGTGCCAGTAGGGACGTCTCGGGGACAGGAGATAATTCACCCCTCCACTTT
CDR3 protein: CASRDVSGTGDNSPLHF

V gene: TRBV11-2
clone size: -
D gene: TRBD1
J gene: TRBJ1-2
CDR3 DNA: TGTGCCAGCAGCCCCCGCGGGGGACAGGGGCTATATGGCTACACCTTC
CDR3 protein: CASSPRGGQGLYGYTF

V gene: TRBV9
clone size: -
D gene: TRBD1
J gene: TRBJ1-6
CDR3 DNA: TGTGCCAGCAGCAGAGAGGGGGCGCCGGATTCACCCCTCCACTTT
CDR3 protein: CASSREGAPDSPLHF

V gene: TRBV7-9
clone size: once
D gene: TRBD1
J gene: TRBJ1-5
CDR3 DNA: TGTGCCAGCACCACCCGGGTAGGGACAGGGGTAGAGCAGCCCCAGCATTTT
CDR3 protein: CASTTRVGTGVEQPQHF

V gene: TRBV5-1
clone size: -
D gene: -
J gene: TRBJ2-3
CDR3 DNA: TGCGCCAGCAAACGAGACCGACTAGTCACAGATACGCAGTATTTT
CDR3 protein: CASKRDRLVTDTQYF

V gene: TRBV9
clone size: -
D gene: TRBD2
J gene: TRBJ2-3
CDR3 DNA: TGTGCCAGCAGCGTAGGCGGGGGGGCCAGAGATACGCAGTATTTT
CDR3 protein: CASSVGGGARDTQYF

V gene: TRBV6-4
clone size: -
D gene: TRBD1
J gene: TRBJ1-1
CDR3 DNA: TGTGCCAGCAGTAACAGGGGGGTCGCTGAAGCTTTCTTT
CDR3 protein: CASSNRGVAEAFF

V gene: TRBV7-2
clone size: -
D gene: -
J gene: TRBJ1-2
CDR3 DNA: TGTGCCAGCAGCTTGGGAGGGATTGGCGACTATGGCTACACCTTC
CDR3 protein: CASSLGGIGDYGYTF

V gene: TRBV2
clone size: -
D gene: -
J gene: TRBJ2-3
CDR3 DNA: TGTGCCAGCAGTCGGACTGGGGTTCCCACAGATACGCAGTATTTT
CDR3 protein: CASSRTGVPTDTQYF

V gene: TRBV15
clone size: -
D gene: -
J gene: TRBJ1-2
CDR3 DNA: TGTGCCACCAGCTCCGACTTGGCGAGCTATGGCTACACCTTC
CDR3 protein: CATSSDLASYGYTF

V gene: TRBV6-1
clone size: -
D gene: -
J gene: TRBJ1-4
CDR3 DNA: TGTGCCAGCACCCTGCCGGGGGGCAATAATGAAAAACTGTTTTTT
CDR3 protein: CASTLPGGNNEKLFF

V gene: TRBV5-1
clone size: -
D gene: -
J gene: TRBJ1-1
CDR3 DNA: TGCGCCAGCAGCGACAGAAACACTGAAGCTTTCTTT
CDR3 protein: CASSDRNTEAFF

V gene: TRBV4-3
clone size: -
D gene: -
J gene: TRBJ2-6
CDR3 DNA: TGCGCCAGCAGCCAAGGCAGGGTACATTCTGGGGCCAACGTCCTGACTTTC
CDR3 protein: CASSQGRVHSGANVLTF

V gene: TRBV19
clone size: -
D gene: TRBD1
J gene: TRBJ1-1
CDR3 DNA: TGTGCCAGTAGTATAGCCAGGGGGACCGGTGAAGCTTTCTTT
CDR3 protein: CASSIARGTGEAFF

V gene: TRBV5-1
clone size: -
D gene: TRBD1
J gene: TRBJ2-3
CDR3 DNA: TGCGCCAGCAGCCCCCGACAGGGATCAGATACGCAGTATTTT
CDR3 protein: CASSPRQGSDTQYF

V gene: TRBV5-4
clone size: -
D gene: -
J gene: TRBJ2-1
CDR3 DNA: TGTGCCAGCAGCGTAACCGGGACTCCAAATGAGCAGTTCTTC
CDR3 protein: CASSVTGTPNEQFF

V gene: TRBV3-1/TRBV3-2
clone size: medium-sized
D gene: TRBD2
J gene: TRBJ2-3
CDR3 DNA: TGTGCCAGCAGCCCCGGACTAGCCACAGATACGCAGTATTTT
CDR3 protein: CASSPGLATDTQYF

V gene: TRBV10-2
clone size: -
D gene: -
J gene: TRBJ1-6
CDR3 DNA: TGCGCCAGCAGTGAGGGGCGGACAAGCGGGAGGCATTCACCCCTCCACTTT
CDR3 protein: CASSEGRTSGRHSPLHF

V gene: TRBV11-1
clone size: -
D gene: -
J gene: TRBJ2-7
CDR3 DNA: TGTGCCAGCAGTGCTAACAGTGCGCCCTCCTACGAGCAGTACTTC
CDR3 protein: CASSANSAPSYEQYF

V gene: TRBV28
clone size: -
D gene: -
J gene: TRBJ1-4
CDR3 DNA: TGTGCCAGCAGTGAGAGGCCGCCTCCGGAAAAACTGTTTTTT
CDR3 protein: CASSERPPPEKLFF